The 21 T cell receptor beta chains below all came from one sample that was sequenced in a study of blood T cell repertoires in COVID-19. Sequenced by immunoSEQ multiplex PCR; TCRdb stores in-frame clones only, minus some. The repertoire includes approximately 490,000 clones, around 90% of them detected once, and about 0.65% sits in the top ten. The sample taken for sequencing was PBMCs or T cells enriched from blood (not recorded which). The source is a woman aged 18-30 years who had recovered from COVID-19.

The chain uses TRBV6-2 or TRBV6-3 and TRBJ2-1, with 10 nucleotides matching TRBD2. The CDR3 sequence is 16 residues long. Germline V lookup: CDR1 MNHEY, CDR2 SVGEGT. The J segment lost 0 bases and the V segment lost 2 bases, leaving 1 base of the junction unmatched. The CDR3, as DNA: TGTGCCAGCAGTTACCTAGCGGGGGTCTCCTACAATGAGCAGTTCTTC. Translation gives CASSYLAGVSYNEQFF.

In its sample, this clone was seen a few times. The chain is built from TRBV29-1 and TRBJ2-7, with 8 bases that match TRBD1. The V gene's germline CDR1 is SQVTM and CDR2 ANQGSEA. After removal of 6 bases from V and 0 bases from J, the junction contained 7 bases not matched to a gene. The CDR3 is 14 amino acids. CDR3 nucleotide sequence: TGCAGCGTCCTCGGGACAGGAGACTCCTACGAGCAGTACTTC. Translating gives CSVLGTGDSYEQYF.

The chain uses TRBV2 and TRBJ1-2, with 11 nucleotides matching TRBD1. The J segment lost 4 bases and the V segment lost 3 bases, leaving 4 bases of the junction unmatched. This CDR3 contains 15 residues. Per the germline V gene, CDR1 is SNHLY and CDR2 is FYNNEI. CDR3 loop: CASSEGQGELYGYTF. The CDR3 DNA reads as TGTGCCAGCAGTGAGGGACAGGGGGAACTCTATGGCTACACCTTC. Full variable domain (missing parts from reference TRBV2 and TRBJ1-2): EPEVTQTPSHQVTQMGQEVILRCVPISNHLYFYWYRQILGQKVEFLVSFYNNEISEKSEIFDDQFSVERPDGSNFTLKIRSTKLEDSAMYFCASSEGQGELYGYTFGSGTRLTVV.

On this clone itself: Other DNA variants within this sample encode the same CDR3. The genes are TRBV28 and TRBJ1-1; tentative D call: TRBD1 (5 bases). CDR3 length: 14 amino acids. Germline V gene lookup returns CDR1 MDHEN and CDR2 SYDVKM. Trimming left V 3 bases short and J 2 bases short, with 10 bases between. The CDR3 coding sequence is TGTGCCAGCAGTTTGGGAGGGACTAACACTGAAGCTTTCTTT. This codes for CASSLGGTNTEAFF.

CDR3: CATFLKGGSGNTIYF. CDR3 in DNA: TGTGCCACCTTCCTAAAAGGGGGCTCTGGAAACACCATATATTTT. This chain joins TRBV19 and TRBJ1-3; tentatively, D is TRBD1 (6 bases). The CDR3 loop spans 15 amino acids. The V and J ends lost 10 bases and 0 bases respectively, with 16 bases between them. The germline V gene encodes CDR1 LNHDA and CDR2 SQIVND (reference sequence). Full variable domain (rest looked up from reference TRBV19 and TRBJ1-3): DGGITQSPKYLFRKEGQNVTLSCEQNLNHDAMYWYRQDPGQGLRLIYYSQIVNDFQKGDIAEGYSVSREKKESFPLTVTSAQKNPTAFYLCATFLKGGSGNTIYFGEGSWLTVV.

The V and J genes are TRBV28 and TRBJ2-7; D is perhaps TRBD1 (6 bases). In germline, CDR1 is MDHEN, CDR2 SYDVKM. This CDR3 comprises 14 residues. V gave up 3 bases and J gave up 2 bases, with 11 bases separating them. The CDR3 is CASSFTGPAYEQYF. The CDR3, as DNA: TGTGCCAGCAGTTTCACAGGGCCCGCCTACGAGCAGTACTTC. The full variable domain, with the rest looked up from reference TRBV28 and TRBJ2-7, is DVKVTQSSRYLVKRTGEKVFLECVQDMDHENMFWYRQDPGLGLRLIYFSYDVKMKEKGDIPEGYSVSREKKERFSLILESASTNQTSMYLCASSFTGPAYEQYFGPGTRLTVT.

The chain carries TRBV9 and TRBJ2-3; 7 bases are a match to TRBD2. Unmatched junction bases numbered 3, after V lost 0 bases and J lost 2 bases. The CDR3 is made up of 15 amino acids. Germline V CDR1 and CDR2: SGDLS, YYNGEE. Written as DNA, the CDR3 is TGTGCCAGCAGCGTAGCGGGGGGTGACACAGATACGCAGTATTTT. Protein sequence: CASSVAGGDTDTQYF.

The CDR3 here is CAISESVGGQEAFF. The CDR3 DNA reads as TGTGCCATCAGTGAGTCAGTAGGGGGCCAAGAAGCTTTCTTT. The chain uses TRBV10-3 and TRBJ1-1; TRBD1 aligns across 7 bases. Germline V gene data show CDR1 as ENHRY and CDR2 as SYGVKD. Germline trimming cut 0 bases from V and 8 bases from J; bases unmatched to any gene: 6. The CDR3 is made up of 14 amino acids.

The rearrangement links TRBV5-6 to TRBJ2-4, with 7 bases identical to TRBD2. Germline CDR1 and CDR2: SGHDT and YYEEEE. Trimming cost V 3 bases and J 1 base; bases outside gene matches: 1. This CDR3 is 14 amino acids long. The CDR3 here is CASSYGGAKNIQYF. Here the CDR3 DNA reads TGTGCCAGCAGCTACGGGGGGGCCAAAAACATTCAGTACTTC.

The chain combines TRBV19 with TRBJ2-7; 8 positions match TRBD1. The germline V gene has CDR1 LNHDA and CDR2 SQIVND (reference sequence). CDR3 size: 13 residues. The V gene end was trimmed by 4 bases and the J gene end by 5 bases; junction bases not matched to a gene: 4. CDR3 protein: CASSSRGRNEQYF. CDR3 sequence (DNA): TGTGCCAGTAGTAGCAGGGGGCGGAACGAGCAGTACTTC.

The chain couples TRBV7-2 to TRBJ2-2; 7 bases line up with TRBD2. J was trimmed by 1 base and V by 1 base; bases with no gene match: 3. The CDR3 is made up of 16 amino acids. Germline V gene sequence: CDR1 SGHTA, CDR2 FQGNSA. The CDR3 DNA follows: TGTGCCAGCAGCTTAGGGATAGCGGGGAACACCGGGGAGCTGTTTTTT. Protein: CASSLGIAGNTGELFF.

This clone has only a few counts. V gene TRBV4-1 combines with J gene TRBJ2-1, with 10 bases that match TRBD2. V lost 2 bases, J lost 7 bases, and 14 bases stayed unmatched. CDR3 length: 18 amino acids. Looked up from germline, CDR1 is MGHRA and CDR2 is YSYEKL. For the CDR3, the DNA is TGCGCCAGCAGCCAAAAAGAACTAACTAGCGGGGAGAGAAATGAGCAGTTCTTC. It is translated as CASSQKELTSGERNEQFF.

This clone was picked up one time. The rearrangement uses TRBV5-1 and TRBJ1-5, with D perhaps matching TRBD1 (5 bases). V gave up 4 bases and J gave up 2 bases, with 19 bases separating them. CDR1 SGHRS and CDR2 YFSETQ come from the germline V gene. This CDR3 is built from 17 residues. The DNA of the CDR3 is TGCGCCAGCAGCCTTGAACCGGGGGGAATGGGCAATCAGCCCCAGCATTTT. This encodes CASSLEPGGMGNQPQHF.

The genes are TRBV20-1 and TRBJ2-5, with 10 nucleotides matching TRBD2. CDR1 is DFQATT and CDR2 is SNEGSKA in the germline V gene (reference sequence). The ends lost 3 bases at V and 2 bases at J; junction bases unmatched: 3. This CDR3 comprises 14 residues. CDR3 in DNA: TGCAGTGCTAGTCTAGCGGGGGCTCAAGAGACCCAGTACTTC. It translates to CSASLAGAQETQYF.

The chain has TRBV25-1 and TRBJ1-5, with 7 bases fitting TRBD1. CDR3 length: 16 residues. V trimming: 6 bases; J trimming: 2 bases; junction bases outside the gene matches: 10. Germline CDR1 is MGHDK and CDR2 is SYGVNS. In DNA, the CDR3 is TGTGCCAGCAGCGGCGACAGGGCCGAGGGCAATCAGCCCCAGCATTTT. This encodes CASSGDRAEGNQPQHF.

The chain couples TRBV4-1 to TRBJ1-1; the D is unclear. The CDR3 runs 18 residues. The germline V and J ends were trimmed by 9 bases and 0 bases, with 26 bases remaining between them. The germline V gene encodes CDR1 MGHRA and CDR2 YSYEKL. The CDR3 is CASTLLPPIPRVNTEAFF. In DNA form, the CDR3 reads TGCGCCAGTACCCTTTTGCCTCCCATCCCACGGGTGAACACTGAAGCTTTCTTT.

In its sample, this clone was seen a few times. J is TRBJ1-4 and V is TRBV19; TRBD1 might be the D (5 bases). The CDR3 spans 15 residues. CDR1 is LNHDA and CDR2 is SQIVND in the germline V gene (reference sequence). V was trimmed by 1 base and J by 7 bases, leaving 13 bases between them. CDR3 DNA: TGTGCCAGTAGTATAGGACAGTCCCTCCGTGAAAAACTGTTTTTT. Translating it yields CASSIGQSLREKLFF.

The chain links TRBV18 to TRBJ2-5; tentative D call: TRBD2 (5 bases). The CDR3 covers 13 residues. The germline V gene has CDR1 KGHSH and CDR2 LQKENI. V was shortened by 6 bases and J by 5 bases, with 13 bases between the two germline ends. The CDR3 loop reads CASSLDPGETQYF. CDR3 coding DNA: TGTGCCAGCTCCTTGGATCCGGGGGAGACCCAGTACTTC.

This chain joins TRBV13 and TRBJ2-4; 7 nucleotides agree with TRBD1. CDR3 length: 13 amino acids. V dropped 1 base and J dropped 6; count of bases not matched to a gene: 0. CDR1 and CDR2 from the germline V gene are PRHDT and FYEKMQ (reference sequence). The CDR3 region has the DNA TGTGCCAGCAGCTTAGAGGGGGCAAACATTCAGTACTTC. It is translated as CASSLEGANIQYF. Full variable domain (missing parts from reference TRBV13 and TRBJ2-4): AAGVIQSPRHLIKEKRETATLKCYPIPRHDTVYWYQQGPGQDPQFLISFYEKMQSDKGSIPDRFSAQQFSDYHSELNMSSLELGDSALYFCASSLEGANIQYFGAGTRLSVL.

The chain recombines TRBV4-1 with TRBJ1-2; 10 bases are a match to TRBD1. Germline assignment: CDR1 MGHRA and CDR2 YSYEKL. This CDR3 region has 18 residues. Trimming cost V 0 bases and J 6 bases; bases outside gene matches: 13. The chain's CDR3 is CASSQEAATLDRGDGYTF. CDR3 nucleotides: TGCGCCAGCAGCCAAGAAGCCGCAACTTTGGACAGGGGGGATGGCTACACCTTC.

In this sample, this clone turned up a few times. The CDR3 region is CASRTDRERGYTF. CDR3 DNA sequence: TGTGCCAGCAGGACCGACAGGGAGAGGGGCTACACCTTC. This rearrangement joins TRBV6-5 to TRBJ1-2; 7 bases line up with TRBD1. CDR1 and CDR2 (germline): MNHEY, SVGAGI. V lost 6 bases to trimming and J lost 8 bases; unmatched junction nucleotides: 9. This CDR3 region has 13 residues.